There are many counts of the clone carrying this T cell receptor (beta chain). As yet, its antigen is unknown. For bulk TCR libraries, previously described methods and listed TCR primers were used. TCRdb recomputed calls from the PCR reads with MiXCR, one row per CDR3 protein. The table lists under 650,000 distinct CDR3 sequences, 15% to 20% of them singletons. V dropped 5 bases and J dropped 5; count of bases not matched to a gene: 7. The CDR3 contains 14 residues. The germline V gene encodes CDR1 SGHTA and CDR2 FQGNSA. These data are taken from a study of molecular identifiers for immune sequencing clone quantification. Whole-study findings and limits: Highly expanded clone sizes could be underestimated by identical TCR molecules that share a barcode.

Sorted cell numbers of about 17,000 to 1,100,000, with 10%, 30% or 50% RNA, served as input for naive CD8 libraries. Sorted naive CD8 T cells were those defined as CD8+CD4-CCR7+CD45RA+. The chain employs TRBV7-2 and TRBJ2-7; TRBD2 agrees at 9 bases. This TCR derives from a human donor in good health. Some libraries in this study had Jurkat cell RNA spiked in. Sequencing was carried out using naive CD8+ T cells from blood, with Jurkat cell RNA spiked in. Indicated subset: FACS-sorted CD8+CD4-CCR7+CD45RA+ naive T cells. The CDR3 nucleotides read TGTGCCAGCAGCCGCGGGGGGGCGATGAACGAGCAGTACTTC. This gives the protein CASSRGGAMNEQYF.